This T cell receptor beta chain was captured in a study of CD8+ T cells in alopecia areata. About the research overall: Twice daily, treated patients received 5 to 10 mg of oral tofacitinib.

Concerning this clone: The same CDR3 is also encoded by other DNA sequences in this sample.

Lesional scalp tissue (obtained by punch biopsy) and peripheral blood were collected from alopecia areata patients. Extracted RNA was reverse transcribed into cDNA, the sequencing template. Assay: immunoSEQ multiplex PCR; the TCRdb copy retains only in-frame clones and omits some. The data show 110,000 or so clones, with roughly two fifths seen just once and over 3% held by the top ten. This sequence originates from a human donor with alopecia areata. Sequencing used CD4+ T cells sorted from blood.

The CDR3 reads CAWSPGSYEQYF. CDR3 DNA: TGTGCCTGGAGCCCGGGAAGCTACGAGCAGTACTTC. V is TRBV30 and J is TRBJ2-7, with D perhaps matching TRBD2 (5 bases). The CDR3 is 12 residues long. Trimming removed 3 bases at V and 3 bases at J, with 9 bases between. CDR1 and CDR2 (germline): GTSNPN, SVGIG (reference sequence).